This TCR beta chain is from a study of beta chain features in type 1 diabetes. Study-level findings and limits: People with Type 1 diabetes carried modestly yet significantly shorter TCRB CDR3s in all four CD4+ subsets.

This clone has more than one count but fewer than ten. Antigen unknown. The investigators reverse transcribed all of the isolated RNA, so they sequenced expressed TCRB transcripts. This table comes from immunoSEQ multiplex PCR, and its TCRdb copy is limited to in-frame clones, with some not included. Of 300,000 to 450,000 clones listed, 9.6% were seen once; the top ten hold roughly 0.6%. The CDR3 is made up of 16 amino acids. Germline loops: CDR1 SGHRS, CDR2 YFSETQ. Trimming at V came to 4 bases and at J to 4 bases, leaving 8 bases not matched to a gene. This TCR derives from a man aged 25 to 40 with type 1 diabetes. This rearrangement joins TRBV5-1 to TRBJ2-1; 10 bases are shared with TRBD2. Source material: central memory CD4+ T cells from blood. Here the CDR3 reads CASSPAGLAVYNEQFF. CDR3 nucleotide sequence: TGCGCCAGCAGCCCGGCAGGACTAGCGGTTTACAATGAGCAGTTCTTC.